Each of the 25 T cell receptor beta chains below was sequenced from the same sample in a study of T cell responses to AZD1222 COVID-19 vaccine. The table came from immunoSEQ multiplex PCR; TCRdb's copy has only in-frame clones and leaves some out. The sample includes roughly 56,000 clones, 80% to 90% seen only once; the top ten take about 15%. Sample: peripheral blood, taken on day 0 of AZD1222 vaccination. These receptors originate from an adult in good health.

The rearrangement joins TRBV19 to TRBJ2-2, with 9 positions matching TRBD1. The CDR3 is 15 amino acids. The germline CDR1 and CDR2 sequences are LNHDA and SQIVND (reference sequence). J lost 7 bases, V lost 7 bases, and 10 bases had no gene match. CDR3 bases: TGTGCCAGTACCCTAAGGAACAGGGGGCGCGGGGAGCTGTTTTTT. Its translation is CASTLRNRGRGELFF.

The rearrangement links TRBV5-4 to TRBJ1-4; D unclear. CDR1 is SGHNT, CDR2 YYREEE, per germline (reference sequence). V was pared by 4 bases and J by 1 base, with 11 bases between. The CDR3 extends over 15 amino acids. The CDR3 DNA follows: TGTGCCAGCAGCAACGATAGGGTAACTAATGAAAAACTGTTTTTT. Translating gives CASSNDRVTNEKLFF.

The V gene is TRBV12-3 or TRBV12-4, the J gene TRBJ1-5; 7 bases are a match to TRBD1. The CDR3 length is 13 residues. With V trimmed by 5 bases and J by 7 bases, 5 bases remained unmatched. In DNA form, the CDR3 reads TGTGCCAGCAGTGACACAGGGGAACAGCCCCAGCATTTT. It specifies CASSDTGEQPQHF.

The CDR3 reads CASSQNRGLGEKLFF. The CDR3 DNA reads as TGCGCCAGCAGCCAAAACAGGGGGCTCGGGGAAAAACTGTTTTTT. V and J are TRBV4-1 and TRBJ1-4; 9 bases fit TRBD1. This CDR3 spans 15 amino acids. Germline values: CDR1 MGHRA, CDR2 YSYEKL. The ends lost 2 bases at V and 8 bases at J; junction bases unmatched: 6.

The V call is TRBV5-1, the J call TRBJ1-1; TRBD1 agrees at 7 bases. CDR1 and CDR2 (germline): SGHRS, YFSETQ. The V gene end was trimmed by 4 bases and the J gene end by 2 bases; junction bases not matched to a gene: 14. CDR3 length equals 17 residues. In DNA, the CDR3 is TGCGCCAGCAGCCCGGCTGAGGGGGCCGGATATAACACTGAAGCTTTCTTT. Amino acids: CASSPAEGAGYNTEAFF. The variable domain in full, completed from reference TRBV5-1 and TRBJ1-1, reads KAGVTQTPRYLIKTRGQQVTLSCSPISGHRSVSWYQQTPGQGLQFLFEYFSETQRNKGNFPGRFSGRQFSNSRSEMNVSTLELGDSALYLCASSPAEGAGYNTEAFFGQGTRLTVV.

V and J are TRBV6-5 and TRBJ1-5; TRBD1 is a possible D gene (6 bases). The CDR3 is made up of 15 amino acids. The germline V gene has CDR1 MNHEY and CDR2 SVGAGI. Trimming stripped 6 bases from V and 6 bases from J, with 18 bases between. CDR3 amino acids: CASRGGQGIRQPQHF. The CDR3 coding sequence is TGTGCCAGCAGGGGAGGGCAGGGGATACGTCAGCCCCAGCATTTT.

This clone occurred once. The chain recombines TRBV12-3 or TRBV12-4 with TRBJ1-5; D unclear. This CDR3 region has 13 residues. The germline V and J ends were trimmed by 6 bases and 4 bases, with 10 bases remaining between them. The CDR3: CASRSQENQPQHF. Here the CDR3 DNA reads TGTGCCAGCAGATCTCAGGAAAATCAGCCCCAGCATTTT.

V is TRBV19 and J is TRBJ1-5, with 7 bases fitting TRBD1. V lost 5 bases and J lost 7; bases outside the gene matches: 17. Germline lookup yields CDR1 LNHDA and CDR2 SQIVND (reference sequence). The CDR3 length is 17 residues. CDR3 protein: CASSPASAGGVDQPQHF. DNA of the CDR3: TGTGCCAGTAGTCCCGCCTCGGCAGGGGGAGTGGACCAGCCCCAGCATTTT.

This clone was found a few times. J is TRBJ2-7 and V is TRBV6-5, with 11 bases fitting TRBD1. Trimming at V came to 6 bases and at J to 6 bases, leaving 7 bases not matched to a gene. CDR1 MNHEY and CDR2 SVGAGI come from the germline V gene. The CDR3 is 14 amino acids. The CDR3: CASRGDRGWGEQYF. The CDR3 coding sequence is TGTGCCAGCAGAGGGGACAGGGGGTGGGGCGAGCAGTACTTC.

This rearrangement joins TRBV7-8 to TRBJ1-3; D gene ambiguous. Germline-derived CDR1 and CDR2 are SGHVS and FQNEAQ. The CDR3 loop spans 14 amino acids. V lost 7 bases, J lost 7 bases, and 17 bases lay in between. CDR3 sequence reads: CASTPVGLGNTIYF. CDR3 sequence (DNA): TGTGCCAGCACCCCAGTTGGGTTGGGGAACACCATATATTTT.

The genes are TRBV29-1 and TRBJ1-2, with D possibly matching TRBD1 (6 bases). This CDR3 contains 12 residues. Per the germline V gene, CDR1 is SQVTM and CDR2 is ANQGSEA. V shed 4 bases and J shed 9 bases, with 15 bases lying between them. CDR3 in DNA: TGCAGCGTTGGGGTGCAGGGGTTTAGCTACACCTTC. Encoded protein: CSVGVQGFSYTF.

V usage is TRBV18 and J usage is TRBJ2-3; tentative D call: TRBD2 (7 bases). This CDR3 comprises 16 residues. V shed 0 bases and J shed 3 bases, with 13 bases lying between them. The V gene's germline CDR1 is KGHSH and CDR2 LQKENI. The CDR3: CASSPPGGAGTDTQYF. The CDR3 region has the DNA TGTGCCAGCTCACCACCGGGGGGGGCTGGGACAGATACGCAGTATTTT.

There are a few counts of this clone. The CDR3 DNA sequence: TGTGCCAGCAGTCCTCCGGGACGGGACACTGAAGCTTTCTTT. The encoded protein is CASSPPGRDTEAFF. The genes are TRBV28 and TRBJ1-1; maybe TRBD1 (5 bases). Deletions cut 5 bases from V and 3 bases from J, with 13 bases between. In germline, CDR1 is MDHEN, CDR2 SYDVKM. The CDR3 is 14 residues long.

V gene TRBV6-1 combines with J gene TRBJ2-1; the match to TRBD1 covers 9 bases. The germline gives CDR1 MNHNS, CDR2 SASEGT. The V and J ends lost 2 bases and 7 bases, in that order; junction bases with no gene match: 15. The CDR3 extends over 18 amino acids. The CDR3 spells CASSEKKGRTGGGNEQFF. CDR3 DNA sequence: TGTGCCAGCAGTGAAAAAAAGGGGCGTACAGGGGGCGGGAATGAGCAGTTCTTC.

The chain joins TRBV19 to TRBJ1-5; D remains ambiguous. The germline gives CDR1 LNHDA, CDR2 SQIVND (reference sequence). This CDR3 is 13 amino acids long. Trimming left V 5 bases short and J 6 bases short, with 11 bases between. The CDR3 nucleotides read TGTGCCAGTAGTGAGAGTACTACTCAGCCCCAGCATTTT. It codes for CASSESTTQPQHF.

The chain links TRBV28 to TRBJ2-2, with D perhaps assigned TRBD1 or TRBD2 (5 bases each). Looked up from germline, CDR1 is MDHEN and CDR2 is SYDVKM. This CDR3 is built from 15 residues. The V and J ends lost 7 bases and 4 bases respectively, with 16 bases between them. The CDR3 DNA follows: TGTGCCAGCATCTCTACCCCGGGGCTCACCGGGGAGCTGTTTTTT. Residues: CASISTPGLTGELFF.

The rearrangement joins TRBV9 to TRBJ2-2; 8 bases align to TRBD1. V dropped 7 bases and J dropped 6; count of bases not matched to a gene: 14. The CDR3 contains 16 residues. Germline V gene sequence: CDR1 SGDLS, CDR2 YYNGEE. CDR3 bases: TGTGCCAGCGGACCACGGACAGGGTTCGGTGCCGGGGAGCTGTTTTTT. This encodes CASGPRTGFGAGELFF.

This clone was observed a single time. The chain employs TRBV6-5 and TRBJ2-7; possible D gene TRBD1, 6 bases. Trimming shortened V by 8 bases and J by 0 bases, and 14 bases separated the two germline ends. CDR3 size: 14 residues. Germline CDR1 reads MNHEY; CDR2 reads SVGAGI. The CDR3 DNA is TGTGCCAGCCATTTACAGACAGGCTCCTACGAGCAGTACTTC. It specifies CASHLQTGSYEQYF.

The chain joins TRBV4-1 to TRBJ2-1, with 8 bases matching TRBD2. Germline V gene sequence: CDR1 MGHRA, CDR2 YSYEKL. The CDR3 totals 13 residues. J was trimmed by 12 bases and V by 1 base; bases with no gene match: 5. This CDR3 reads CASSQAEAGVQFF. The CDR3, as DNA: TGCGCCAGCAGCCAAGCGGAAGCGGGGGTGCAGTTCTTC.

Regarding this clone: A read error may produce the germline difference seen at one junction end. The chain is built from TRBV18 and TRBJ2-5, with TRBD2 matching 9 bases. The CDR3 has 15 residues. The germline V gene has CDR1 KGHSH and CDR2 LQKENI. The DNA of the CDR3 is TGTGCCAGCGCACCCCTAGCGGGGATAGGAGAGACCCAGTACTTC. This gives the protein CASAPLAGIGETQYF. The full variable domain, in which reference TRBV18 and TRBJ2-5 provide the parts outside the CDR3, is NAGVMQNPRHLVRRRGQEARLRCSPMKGHSHVYWYRQLPEEGLKFMVYLQKENIIDESGMPKERFSAEFPKEGPSILRIQQVVRGDSAAYFCASAPLAGIGETQYFGPGTRLLVL.

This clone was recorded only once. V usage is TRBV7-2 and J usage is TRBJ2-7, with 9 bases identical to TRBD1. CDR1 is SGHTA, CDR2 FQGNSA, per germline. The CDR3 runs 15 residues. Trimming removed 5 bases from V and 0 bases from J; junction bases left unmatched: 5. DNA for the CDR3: TGTGCCAGCAGCCCCGGGACAGGGTCCTCCTACGAGCAGTACTTC. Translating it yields CASSPGTGSSYEQYF.

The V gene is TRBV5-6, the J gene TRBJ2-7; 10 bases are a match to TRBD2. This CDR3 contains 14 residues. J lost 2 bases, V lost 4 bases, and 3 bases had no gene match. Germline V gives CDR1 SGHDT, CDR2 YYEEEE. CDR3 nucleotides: TGTGCCAGCAGCGAAGCGGGGGGGGCCTACGAGCAGTACTTC. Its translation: CASSEAGGAYEQYF.

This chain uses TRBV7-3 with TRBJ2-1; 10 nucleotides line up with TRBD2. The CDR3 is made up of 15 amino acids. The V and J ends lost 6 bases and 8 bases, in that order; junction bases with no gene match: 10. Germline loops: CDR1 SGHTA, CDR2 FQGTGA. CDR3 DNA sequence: TGTGCCAGCAGTTTCGCAAGCGGGGGGGCCCATGAGCAGTTCTTC. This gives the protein CASSFASGGAHEQFF.

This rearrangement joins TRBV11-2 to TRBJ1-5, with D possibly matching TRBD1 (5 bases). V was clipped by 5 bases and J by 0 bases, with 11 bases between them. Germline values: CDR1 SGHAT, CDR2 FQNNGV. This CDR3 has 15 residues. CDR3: CASSPGIYSNQPQHF. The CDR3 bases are TGTGCCAGCAGCCCAGGGATTTATAGCAATCAGCCCCAGCATTTT.

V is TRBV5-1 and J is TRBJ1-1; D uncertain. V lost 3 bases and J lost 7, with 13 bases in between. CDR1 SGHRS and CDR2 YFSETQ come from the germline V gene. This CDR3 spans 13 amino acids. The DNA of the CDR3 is TGCGCCAGCAGCTATGATCTCAGTAGTGAAGCTTTCTTT. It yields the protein CASSYDLSSEAFF. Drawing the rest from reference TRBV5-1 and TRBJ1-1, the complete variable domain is KAGVTQTPRYLIKTRGQQVTLSCSPISGHRSVSWYQQTPGQGLQFLFEYFSETQRNKGNFPGRFSGRQFSNSRSEMNVSTLELGDSALYLCASSYDLSSEAFFGQGTRLTVV.